The present T cell receptor (beta chain) was sequenced within a study of control samples from healthy donors and cancer patients. The protocol was immunoSEQ multiplex PCR, while the TCRdb copy is restricted to in-frame clones and leaves out a portion. The sample yields 150,000 to 200,000 clones, 91% seen once. CDR3 length: 15 residues. V shed 2 bases and J shed 1 base, with 11 bases lying between them. Germline assignment: CDR1 MNHEY and CDR2 SMNVEV (reference sequence). This sequence joins TRBV27 and TRBJ1-2; D remains ambiguous. What was sequenced was blood. The receptor comes from a woman aged 40 to 50 in good health. The CDR3 coding sequence is TGTGCCAGCAGTTTAACCGGTGTAGGTAACTATGGCTACACCTTC. It is translated as CASSLTGVGNYGYTF.